This T cell receptor beta chain was observed in a study of low-dose radiotherapy and immunotherapy resistance in tumors. The overall study: A total of 6.5 Gy was given to Cohort 1 as 0.5 Gy per fraction every 2 weeks. Intravenous cyclophosphamide 200 mg/m2 was given every two weeks, one day before radiation and immunotherapy.

Alpha- and beta-chain coverage of first-strand cDNA came from TRAV- and TRBV-specific primers. With a V-primer adapter and a constant-region primer, TCRs were amplified for approximately 19 PCR cycles. Each CDR3 protein gets one entry after TCRdb re-called the reads with MiXCR. Altogether more than 85,000 distinct CDR3 sequences are present, roughly a tenth being singletons, with the ten largest covering more than 0.85%. This clonotype was seen at least ten times. This CDR3 region has 14 residues. Trimming removed 4 bases from V and 10 bases from J; junction bases left unmatched: 8. The time point is: before trial treatment. Advanced solid tumors lacking tumor-infiltrating lymphocytes were present in eligible patients.

The V gene is TRBV12-3 or TRBV12-4, the J gene TRBJ2-3, with TRBD2 matching over 10 bases. Sample: PBMCs, taken before treatment. This TCR came from a male donor with prostate cancer. The CDR3 DNA follows: TGTGCCAGCAGTTCGAGCGGGAGGGCGCAATCGCAGTATTTT. This encodes CASSSSGRAQSQYF.